The 2 T cell receptor beta chains below were found in one sample sequenced in a study of glioma-infiltrating T cells after dendritic cell vaccination. Libraries were prepared by immunoSEQ multiplex PCR; TCRdb keeps only in-frame clonotypes and omits some of them. The profile shows fewer than 50,000 clones, 82% of them singletons. The specimen comprised blood, sampled before dendritic cell vaccination. All receptors come from a human donor with glioblastoma.

The CDR3 here is CASSQDGTSLGDTQYF. In nucleotides, the CDR3 is TGCGCCAGCAGCCAAGATGGGACTAGCCTTGGAGATACGCAGTATTTT. This chain connects TRBV4-3 to TRBJ2-3, with 9 bases aligning to TRBD2. V was clipped by 0 bases and J by 5 bases; unmatched bases: 6. CDR1 is LGHNA and CDR2 is YSLEER in the germline V gene. CDR3 length: 16 residues.

DNA of the CDR3: TGTGCCAGCAGCTTAGGCAGGAACACTGAAGCTTTCTTT. Its translation is CASSLGRNTEAFF. This chain links TRBV11-2 with TRBJ1-1; D is unresolved. Germline V gene sequence: CDR1 SGHAT, CDR2 FQNNGV. The CDR3 is 13 amino acids. V was clipped by 1 base and J by 1 base, with 4 bases between them.